Following are 20 T cell receptor beta chains from one sample sequenced in a study of blood T cell repertoires in COVID-19. TCRdb keeps only in-frame clones here, not all; method: immunoSEQ multiplex PCR. In the table there are roughly 400,000 clones, 80% to 90% of which are singletons. Sequenced: PBMCs or T cells enriched from blood (not recorded which). The receptor source for this set is a man in his thirties or forties who had recovered from COVID-19.

Regarding this clone: The junction shows a germline mismatch at one end, possibly a read error. CDR3 in DNA: TGTGTCAGCAGTTTACTACAGGACTACGAGCAGTACTTC. The encoded protein is CVSSLLQDYEQYF. The chain employs TRBV28 and TRBJ2-7; perhaps TRBD1 as D (5 bases). The CDR3 totals 13 residues. Germline assignment: CDR1 MDHEN and CDR2 SYDVKM. The full variable domain, its missing parts supplied by reference TRBV28 and TRBJ2-7, is DVKVTQSSRYLVKRTGEKVFLECVQDMDHENMFWYRQDPGLGLRLIYFSYDVKMKEKGDIPEGYSVSREKKERFSLILESASTNQTSMYLCVSSLLQDYEQYFGPGTRLTVT.

This chain uses TRBV4-1 with TRBJ1-6, with a weak D call TRBD1 (5 bases). The CDR3 sequence is 20 residues long. CDR1 MGHRA and CDR2 YSYEKL come from the germline V gene. Trimming removed 0 bases at V and 0 bases at J, with 18 bases between. The CDR3, as DNA: TGCGCCAGCAGCCAAGATCGGGGGGTCGGTACTAGCTCCTATAATTCACCCCTCCACTTT. Translated: CASSQDRGVGTSSYNSPLHF.

V usage is TRBV6-5 and J usage is TRBJ2-7; D is undetermined. V lost 5 bases and J 3 bases, leaving 5 bases between the germline ends. This CDR3 contains 11 residues. Germline CDR1 MNHEY, CDR2 SVGAGI. CDR3 nucleotide sequence: TGTGCCAGCAGTACCTACTACGAGCAGTACTTC. Protein sequence: CASSTYYEQYF.

The chain employs TRBV6-2 or TRBV6-3 and TRBJ2-3, with TRBD1 as a possible D gene (5 bases). Trimming pared 7 bases from V and 10 bases from J, leaving 15 bases between. Looked up from germline, CDR1 is MNHEY and CDR2 is SVGEGT. This CDR3 region has 12 residues. CDR3 in DNA: TGTGCCAGCAACCCCACTTGGGGCCCGCAGTATTTT. This encodes CASNPTWGPQYF.

This sequence joins TRBV4-1 and TRBJ2-7; tentatively, D is TRBD2 (5 bases). Germline CDR1 MGHRA, CDR2 YSYEKL. Trimming took off 2 bases at V and 3 bases at J, with 14 bases between the two ends. The CDR3 covers 15 residues. CDR3: CASSQQANGNYEQYF. As DNA, the CDR3 is TGCGCCAGCAGCCAACAGGCTAACGGGAACTACGAGCAGTACTTC.

V is TRBV5-4 and J is TRBJ2-3; D remains unclear. The germline V gene has CDR1 SGHNT and CDR2 YYREEE (reference sequence). V lost 3 bases and J lost 2, with 13 bases in between. The CDR3 contains 15 residues. In DNA form, the CDR3 reads TGTGCCAGCAGCTCCAGACTCCTCTACACAGATACGCAGTATTTT. Encoded protein: CASSSRLLYTDTQYF.

In its sample, this clone was seen a few times. The chain employs TRBV29-1 and TRBJ1-1; the match to TRBD1 covers 9 bases. Germline assignment: CDR1 SQVTM and CDR2 ANQGSEA. With V trimmed by 3 bases and J by 8 bases, 7 bases remained unmatched. The CDR3 totals 13 residues. The CDR3 is CSVDLGTGFEAFF. In DNA, the CDR3 is TGCAGCGTTGATCTTGGGACAGGGTTCGAAGCTTTCTTT.

This clone appeared a single time. Other DNA sequences in the same sample also yield this CDR3. J is TRBJ1-2 and V is TRBV7-9; TRBD1 agrees at 8 bases. V was clipped by 1 base and J by 5 bases; unmatched bases: 3. From germline, CDR1 is SEHNR and CDR2 FQNEAQ (reference sequence). The CDR3 spans 14 residues. CDR3 residues: CASSLEQGGYGYTF. The CDR3 DNA is TGTGCCAGCAGCTTAGAACAGGGGGGATATGGCTACACCTTC.

This rearrangement joins TRBV7-9 to TRBJ2-1, with TRBD2 matching 13 bases. The CDR3 is 16 amino acids. V dropped 4 bases and J dropped 6; count of bases not matched to a gene: 6. Looked up from germline, CDR1 is SEHNR and CDR2 is FQNEAQ (reference sequence). Here the CDR3 reads CASSSGLAGDFNEQFF. Written as DNA, the CDR3 is TGTGCCAGCAGCTCCGGACTAGCGGGAGATTTCAATGAGCAGTTCTTC. Supplemented by reference TRBV7-9 and TRBJ2-1, the full variable domain reads DTGVSQNPRHKITKRGQNVTFRCDPISEHNRLYWYRQTLGQGPEFLTYFQNEAQLEKSRLLSDRFSAERPKGSFSTLEIQRTEQGDSAMYLCASSSGLAGDFNEQFFGPGTRLTVL.

The V and J genes are TRBV28 and TRBJ2-4; TRBD2 matches 8 bases. The J segment lost 4 bases and the V segment lost 3 bases, leaving 5 bases of the junction unmatched. The germline V gene has CDR1 MDHEN and CDR2 SYDVKM. The length of the CDR3 is 15 residues. CDR3 loop: CASSLTGGIKNIQYF. The CDR3 coding sequence is TGTGCCAGCAGTTTGACGGGAGGGATAAAAAACATTCAGTACTTC.

V gene TRBV18 combines with J gene TRBJ1-2; TRBD1 matches 8 bases. V shed 4 bases, J shed 7 bases, and the junction held 11 bases outside the gene matches. Looked up from germline, CDR1 is KGHSH and CDR2 is LQKENI. The CDR3 has 15 residues. The CDR3 loop is CASSHGQGRGGGYTF. The CDR3 region has the DNA TGTGCCAGCTCACACGGACAGGGAAGAGGAGGTGGCTACACCTTC.

J is TRBJ1-6 and V is TRBV28; the D gene is possibly TRBD1 (6 bases). The CDR3 contains 14 residues. Per germline, CDR1 MDHEN and CDR2 SYDVKM. Trimming cost V 4 bases and J 5 bases, with 9 bases left between them. CDR3 amino acids: CASSSGQDNSPLHF. The DNA for the CDR3 is TGTGCCAGCAGTTCGGGACAAGATAATTCACCCCTCCACTTT.

The chain carries TRBV11-2 and TRBJ1-5; D might be TRBD1 (5 bases). CDR1 SGHAT and CDR2 FQNNGV come from the germline V gene. CDR3 size: 14 residues. Trimming cost V 0 bases and J 5 bases, with 8 bases left between them. This chain's CDR3 is CASSLEGGYQPQHF. The CDR3 DNA follows: TGTGCCAGCAGCTTAGAGGGGGGTTATCAGCCCCAGCATTTT.

The chain joins TRBV28 to TRBJ1-6, with 7 bases that match TRBD1. V was clipped by 1 base and J by 10 bases; unmatched bases: 7. Germline-derived CDR1 and CDR2 are MDHEN and SYDVKM. CDR3 size: 15 residues. Here the CDR3 DNA reads TGTGCCAGCAGTTTATTCCAGGGGGGAAGGTCACCCCTCCACTTT. Amino acids: CASSLFQGGRSPLHF.

V and J are TRBV20-1 and TRBJ2-5, with D hard to call. Between the trimmed V and J ends, which lost 3 bases and 1 base, there was a span of 12 bases. The germline V gene has CDR1 DFQATT and CDR2 SNEGSKA (reference sequence). The CDR3 spans 14 residues. As DNA, the CDR3 is TGCAGTGCTAGTCAGATTATAACCCAAGAGACCCAGTACTTC. This encodes CSASQIITQETQYF.

The chain carries TRBV6-5 and TRBJ2-2; the D is unclear. The CDR3 has 13 amino acids. The germline V gene encodes CDR1 MNHEY and CDR2 SVGAGI. Trimming removed 4 bases from V and 5 bases from J, with 8 bases in between. The CDR3 nucleotides read TGTGCCAGCAGTTTCCCAGGAACCGGGGAGCTGTTTTTT. This encodes CASSFPGTGELFF.

The rearrangement links TRBV28 to TRBJ2-7; D might be TRBD1 (7 bases). Germline V CDR1 and CDR2: MDHEN, SYDVKM. The V end lost 5 bases, the J end lost 3 bases, and 26 bases lay between the germline ends. This CDR3 comprises 18 residues. The CDR3 sequence: CASSPRRRDSIRIYEQYF. The CDR3 region has the DNA TGTGCCAGCAGTCCACGCCGGCGGGACAGCATTCGCATCTACGAGCAGTACTTC.

The genes are TRBV12-3 or TRBV12-4 and TRBJ1-1, with D uncertain. Trimming shortened V by 4 bases and J by 2 bases, and 5 bases separated the two germline ends. The length of the CDR3 is 12 residues. This CDR3 reads CASSWQNTEAFF. The CDR3 DNA sequence: TGTGCCAGCAGTTGGCAAAACACTGAAGCTTTCTTT.

This chain links TRBV11-2 with TRBJ2-7; 10 bases agree with TRBD2. V was pared by 4 bases and J by 3 bases, with 9 bases of the junction left unmatched. This CDR3 has 16 amino acids. From germline, CDR1 is SGHAT and CDR2 FQNNGV. The CDR3 protein is CASSSRPSGGHYEQYF. In nucleotides, the CDR3 is TGTGCCAGCAGCTCACGACCTAGCGGGGGCCACTACGAGCAGTACTTC.

This sequence joins TRBV10-1 and TRBJ2-1, with 9 bases identical to TRBD2. The CDR3 covers 16 residues. V trimming: 0 bases; J trimming: 3 bases; junction bases outside the gene matches: 3. Germline CDR1 WNHNN, CDR2 SYGVQD (reference sequence). This CDR3 reads CASSESIAGDYNEQFF. The CDR3 bases are TGCGCCAGCAGTGAGTCGATAGCGGGAGACTACAATGAGCAGTTCTTC.